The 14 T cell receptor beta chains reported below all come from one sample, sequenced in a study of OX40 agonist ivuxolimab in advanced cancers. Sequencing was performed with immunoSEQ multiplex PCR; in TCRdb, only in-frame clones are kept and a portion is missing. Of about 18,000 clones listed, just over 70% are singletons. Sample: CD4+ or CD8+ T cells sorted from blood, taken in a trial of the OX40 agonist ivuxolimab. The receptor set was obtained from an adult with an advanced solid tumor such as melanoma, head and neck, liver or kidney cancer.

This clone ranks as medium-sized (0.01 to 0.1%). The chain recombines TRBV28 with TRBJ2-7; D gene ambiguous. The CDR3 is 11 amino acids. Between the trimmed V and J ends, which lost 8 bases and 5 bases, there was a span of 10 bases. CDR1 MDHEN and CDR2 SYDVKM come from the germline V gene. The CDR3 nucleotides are TGTGCCAGCGGACCGGCTGACGAGCAGTACTTC. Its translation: CASGPADEQYF.

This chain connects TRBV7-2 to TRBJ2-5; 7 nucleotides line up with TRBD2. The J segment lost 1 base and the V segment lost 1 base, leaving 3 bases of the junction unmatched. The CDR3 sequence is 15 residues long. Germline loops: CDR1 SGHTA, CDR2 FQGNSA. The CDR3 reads CASSLGGGSQETQYF. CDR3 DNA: TGTGCCAGCAGCTTAGGTGGCGGGAGCCAAGAGACCCAGTACTTC.

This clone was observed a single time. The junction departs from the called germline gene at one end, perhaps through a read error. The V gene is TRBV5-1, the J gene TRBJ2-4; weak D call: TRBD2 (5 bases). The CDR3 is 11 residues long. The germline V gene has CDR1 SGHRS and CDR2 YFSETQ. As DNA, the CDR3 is TGTGCCAGCGGTGAAGGTAACATTCAGTACTTC. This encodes CASGEGNIQYF.

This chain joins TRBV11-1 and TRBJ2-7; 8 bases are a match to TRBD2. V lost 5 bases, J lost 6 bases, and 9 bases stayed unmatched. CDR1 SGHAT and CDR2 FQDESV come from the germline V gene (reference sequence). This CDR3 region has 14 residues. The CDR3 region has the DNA TGTGCCAGCAGCCCCCCTACTAGCGGATTCGAGCAGTACTTC. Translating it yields CASSPPTSGFEQYF.

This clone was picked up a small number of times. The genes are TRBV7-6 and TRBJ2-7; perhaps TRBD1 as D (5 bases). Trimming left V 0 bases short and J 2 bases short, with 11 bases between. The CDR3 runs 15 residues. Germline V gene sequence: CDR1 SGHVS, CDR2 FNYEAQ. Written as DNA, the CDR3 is TGTGCCAGCAGCTTAGCTTCGGACAACGCCTACGAGCAGTACTTC. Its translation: CASSLASDNAYEQYF.

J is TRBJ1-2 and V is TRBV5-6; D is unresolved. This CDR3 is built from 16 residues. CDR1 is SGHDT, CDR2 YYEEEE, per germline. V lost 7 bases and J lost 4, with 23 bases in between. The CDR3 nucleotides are TGTGCCAGCTATGTTGTCATACCAGGAAAGACCTATGGCTACACCTTC. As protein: CASYVVIPGKTYGYTF.

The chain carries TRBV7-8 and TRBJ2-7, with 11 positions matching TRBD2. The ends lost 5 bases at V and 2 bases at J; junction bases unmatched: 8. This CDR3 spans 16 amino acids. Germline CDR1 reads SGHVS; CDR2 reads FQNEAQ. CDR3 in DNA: TGTGCCAGCAGCCTTAGACTAGCGGGGTCCCCCTACGAGCAGTACTTC. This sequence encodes CASSLRLAGSPYEQYF.

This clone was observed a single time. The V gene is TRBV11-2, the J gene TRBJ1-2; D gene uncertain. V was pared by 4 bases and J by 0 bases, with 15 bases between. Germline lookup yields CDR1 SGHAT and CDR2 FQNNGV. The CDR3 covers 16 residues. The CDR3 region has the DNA TGTGCCAGCAGCTCCCCCCAGCAGGCTGCTAACTATGGCTACACCTTC. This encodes CASSSPQQAANYGYTF.

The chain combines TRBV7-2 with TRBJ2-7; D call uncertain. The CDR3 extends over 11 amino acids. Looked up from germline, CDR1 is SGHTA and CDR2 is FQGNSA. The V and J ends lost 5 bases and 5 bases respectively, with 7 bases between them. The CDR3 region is CASSPVNEQYF. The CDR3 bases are TGTGCCAGCAGCCCCGTGAACGAGCAGTACTTC.

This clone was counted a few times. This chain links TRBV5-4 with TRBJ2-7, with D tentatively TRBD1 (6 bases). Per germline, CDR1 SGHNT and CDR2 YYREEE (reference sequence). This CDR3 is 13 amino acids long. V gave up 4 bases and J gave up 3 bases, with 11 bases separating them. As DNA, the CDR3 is TGTGCCAGCAGCCTGGACAGTTACTACGAGCAGTACTTC. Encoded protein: CASSLDSYYEQYF.

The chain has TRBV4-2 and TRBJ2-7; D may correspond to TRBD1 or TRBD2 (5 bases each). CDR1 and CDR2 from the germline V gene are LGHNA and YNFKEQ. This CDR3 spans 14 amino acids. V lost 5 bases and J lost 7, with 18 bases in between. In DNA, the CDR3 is TGTGCCAGCAGCTATGACTTCGGGGCCCGGGAGCAGTACTTC. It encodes CASSYDFGAREQYF.

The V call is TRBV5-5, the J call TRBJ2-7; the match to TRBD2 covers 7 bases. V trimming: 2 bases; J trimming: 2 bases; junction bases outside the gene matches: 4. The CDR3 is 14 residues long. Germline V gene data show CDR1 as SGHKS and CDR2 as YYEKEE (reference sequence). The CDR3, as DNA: TGTGCCAGCAGCTTCCAACGGGGGGCCTACGAGCAGTACTTC. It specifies CASSFQRGAYEQYF.

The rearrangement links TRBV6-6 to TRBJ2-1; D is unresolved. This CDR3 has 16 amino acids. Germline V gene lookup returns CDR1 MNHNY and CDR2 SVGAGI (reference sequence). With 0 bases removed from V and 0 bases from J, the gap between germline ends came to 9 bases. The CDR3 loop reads CASSYSRTASYNEQFF. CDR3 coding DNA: TGTGCCAGCAGTTACTCGAGGACCGCCTCCTACAATGAGCAGTTCTTC.

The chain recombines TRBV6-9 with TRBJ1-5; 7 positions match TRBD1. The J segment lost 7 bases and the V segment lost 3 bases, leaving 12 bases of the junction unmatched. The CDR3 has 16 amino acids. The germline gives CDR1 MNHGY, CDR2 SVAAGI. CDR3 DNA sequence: TGTGCCAGCAGTTACCTGCCGGGCAGGGGGGACCAGCCCCAGCATTTT. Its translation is CASSYLPGRGDQPQHF.